One sample yielded the 24 T cell receptor beta chains listed below, sequenced in a study of blood T cells in healthy people across ages. The use of a sample-barcoded 5' primer and a J-beta primer mix characterized a second PCR of about 7 to 12 cycles. TCRdb used MiXCR to reprocess the 5' RACE reads, holding one entry per CDR3 protein. The data hold about a million distinct CDR3 sequences, with around 54% observed a single time. Sequencing was done on a sample of blood. The receptors were gathered from a woman in her fifties or sixties in good health.

The V and J genes are TRBV28 and TRBJ2-5; D is uncertain. Germline V lookup: CDR1 MDHEN, CDR2 SYDVKM. CDR3 size: 16 residues. Trimming took 2 bases from V and 4 from J, leaving 17 bases between them. The CDR3 DNA follows: TGTGCCAGCAGTTTAAGTCGGTTGTCGGGCGGAGAGACCCAGTACTTC. This sequence encodes CASSLSRLSGGETQYF.

The table lists this clonotype with a few counts. The CDR3 loop is CASSPPIRPMKTQYF. The CDR3 DNA reads as TGTGCCAGCAGCCCCCCGATTCGCCCGATGAAGACCCAGTACTTC. The gene calls are TRBV7-2 and TRBJ2-7; D gene uncertain. The end of the DNA fits TRBJ2-5 better, so the J call may be wrong. The length of the CDR3 is 15 residues. The germline V gene has CDR1 SGHTA and CDR2 FQGNSA.

There are a few counts of this clonotype. As DNA, the CDR3 is TGCGCCAGCAGTGAGAACAGGGAGGCGGACGAGCAGTACTTC. It specifies CASSENREADEQYF. V usage is TRBV10-1 and J usage is TRBJ2-7, with D perhaps TRBD1 or TRBD2 (6 bases each). Trimming shortened V by 2 bases and J by 5 bases, and 13 bases separated the two germline ends. CDR3 size: 14 residues. Germline loops: CDR1 WNHNN, CDR2 SYGVQD (reference sequence).

The genes are TRBV12-3 or TRBV12-4 and TRBJ1-6; possibly TRBD1 for D (6 bases). The CDR3 length is 15 residues. The V and J ends lost 5 bases and 12 bases respectively, with 20 bases between them. CDR3 in amino acids: CASSRGAGVAVPLHF. The DNA of the CDR3 is TGTGCCAGCAGTAGAGGTGCAGGGGTCGCGGTACCCCTCCACTTT.

This clonotype was detected only a few times. This chain uses TRBV7-9 with TRBJ2-5; no clear D gene. The last part of the DNA fits TRBJ2-7 better; the J call may be wrong. The CDR3 runs to 15 residues. Germline assignment: CDR1 SEHNR and CDR2 FQNEAQ (reference sequence). CDR3 amino acids: CASRSPDTVWSEQYF. CDR3 in DNA: TGTGCCAGCAGATCTCCCGACACCGTGTGGTCCGAGCAGTACTTC.

This clonotype was counted between two and nine times. This chain joins TRBV20-1 and TRBJ2-1, with 7 bases identical to TRBD1. V shed 5 bases and J 6 bases; nucleotides not matched to a gene: 10. Germline CDR1 DFQATT, CDR2 SNEGSKA (reference sequence). CDR3 size: 14 residues. The CDR3: CSAPTGTGSNEQFF. The CDR3 region has the DNA TGCAGTGCTCCGACAGGGACGGGTAGCAATGAGCAGTTCTTC.

The rearrangement joins TRBV4-1 to TRBJ2-1, with D tentatively TRBD2 (5 bases). TRBJ2-7 matches the DNA end more closely, so the J call is doubtful. The CDR3 totals 16 residues. Germline V gene sequence: CDR1 MGHRA, CDR2 YSYEKL. The CDR3 DNA is TGCGCCAGCAGCCAAGAGAGAGGGAGCTCCTACAATGAGCAGTACTTC. Translation: CASSQERGSSYNEQYF.

The rearrangement joins TRBV20-1 to TRBJ2-1, with TRBD2 identical over 8 bases. CDR3 length equals 16 residues. J lost 6 bases, V lost 3 bases, and 13 bases had no gene match. Germline CDR1 reads DFQATT; CDR2 reads SNEGSKA (reference sequence). The CDR3: CSASRSGSGTLNEQFF. In DNA form, the CDR3 reads TGCAGTGCTAGCCGTTCTGGTAGCGGGACGCTCAATGAGCAGTTCTTC.

The V and J genes are TRBV28 and TRBJ2-3, with TRBD2 as a possible D gene (5 bases). Per the germline V gene, CDR1 is MDHEN and CDR2 is SYDVKM. The CDR3 totals 15 residues. V lost 5 bases, J lost 2 bases, and 14 bases lay in between. CDR3 nucleotide sequence: TGTGCCAGCAGTCCCCCGGTTAGCGACACAGATACGCAGTATTTT. Its translation is CASSPPVSDTDTQYF. Variable domain in full (rest from reference TRBV28 and TRBJ2-3): DVKVTQSSRYLVKRTGEKVFLECVQDMDHENMFWYRQDPGLGLRLIYFSYDVKMKEKGDIPEGYSVSREKKERFSLILESASTNQTSMYLCASSPPVSDTDTQYFGPGTRLTVL.

This clonotype was seen a handful of times. The V and J genes are TRBV20-1 and TRBJ2-4; D possibly corresponds to TRBD2 (5 bases). CDR1 and CDR2 (germline): DFQATT, SNEGSKA (reference sequence). CDR3 size: 14 residues. V lost 6 bases and J lost 0, with 12 bases in between. CDR3 residues: CSAKRVLAKNIQYF. CDR3 sequence (DNA): TGCAGTGCCAAGAGGGTTTTAGCCAAAAACATTCAGTACTTC.

The chain carries TRBV2 and TRBJ2-3; TRBD2 agrees at 7 bases. The CDR3 extends over 15 amino acids. Germline assignment: CDR1 SNHLY and CDR2 FYNNEI. V dropped 8 bases and J dropped 0; count of bases not matched to a gene: 8. The CDR3 nucleotides read TGTGCCAGCGAGAGGCGTAGCGGGAGCACAGATACGCAGTATTTT. It translates to CASERRSGSTDTQYF.

This chain joins TRBV7-8 and TRBJ2-5; 13 nucleotides line up with TRBD2. V lost 2 bases, J lost 4 bases, and 1 base stayed unmatched. Germline assignment: CDR1 SGHVS and CDR2 FQNEAQ. There are 15 residues in the CDR3. This CDR3 reads CASSLWTSGGETQYF. DNA of the CDR3: TGTGCCAGCAGCTTATGGACTAGCGGGGGAGAGACCCAGTACTTC.

J is TRBJ2-5 and V is TRBV5-1; D perhaps matches TRBD1 (6 bases). The DNA end favors TRBJ2-7, so the J call may be wrong. CDR1 is SGHRS, CDR2 YFSETQ, per germline. The CDR3 has 15 amino acids. The CDR3 nucleotides are TGCGCCAGCAGCTTGCTTTGGGCAGGGGCCTACGAGCAGTACTTC. Protein: CASSLLWAGAYEQYF.

The chain couples TRBV20-1 to TRBJ2-6; TRBD1 matches at 9 bases. J lost 2 bases, V lost 3 bases, and 2 bases had no gene match. Per germline, CDR1 DFQATT and CDR2 SNEGSKA (reference sequence). The CDR3 runs 15 residues. The CDR3 DNA follows: TGCAGTGCTAGCAGGACAGGGGCTGGGGCCAACGTCCTGACTTTC. This translates into CSASRTGAGANVLTF.

This clonotype showed up just a few times. The rearrangement uses TRBV12-3 or TRBV12-4 and TRBJ2-7; TRBD2 matches 8 bases. Unmatched junction bases numbered 10, after V lost 4 bases and J lost 2 bases. There are 16 residues in the CDR3. CDR3 residues: CASSSWTSSYTYEQYF. CDR3 coding DNA: TGTGCCAGCAGTTCCTGGACTAGCTCTTATACCTACGAGCAGTACTTC.

The chain recombines TRBV7-3 with TRBJ1-1, with D hard to call. V was trimmed by 5 bases and J by 2 bases, leaving 18 bases between them. The CDR3 has 16 amino acids. Looked up from germline, CDR1 is SGHTA and CDR2 is FQGTGA. The CDR3 DNA is TGTGCCAGCAGCCCTGGGCCCCACACCTCAAACACTGAAGCTTTCTTT. Encoded protein: CASSPGPHTSNTEAFF.

The chain employs TRBV6-2 or TRBV6-3 and TRBJ2-5; a weak D match, TRBD1 (6 bases). Looked up from germline, CDR1 is MNHEY and CDR2 is SVGEGT. V was shortened by 6 bases and J by 4 bases, with 15 bases between the two germline ends. The CDR3 extends over 14 amino acids. In DNA, the CDR3 is TGTGCCAGCAGATCCACAGGGTCAGGAGAGACCCAGTACTTC. This translates into CASRSTGSGETQYF.

The chain couples TRBV5-5 to TRBJ2-7, with 7 bases fitting TRBD1. Germline V gives CDR1 SGHKS, CDR2 YYEKEE (reference sequence). CDR3 size: 12 residues. Trimming took 7 bases from V and 7 from J; bases not matched to a gene: 8. The CDR3 sequence is CASRQNRGEQYF. In DNA form, the CDR3 reads TGTGCCAGCCGGCAGAACAGGGGAGAGCAGTACTTC.

The chain links TRBV6-5 to TRBJ2-1, with TRBD2 matching over 11 bases. Germline trimming cut 2 bases from V and 4 bases from J; bases unmatched to any gene: 10. Germline V CDR1 and CDR2: MNHEY, SVGAGI. CDR3 length: 18 residues. The CDR3 reads CASSYPNPLAGGYNEQFF. The CDR3 DNA reads TGTGCCAGCAGTTACCCAAACCCCTTAGCGGGAGGGTACAATGAGCAGTTCTTC.

The chain uses TRBV20-1 and TRBJ2-5, with a possible D match to TRBD1 (6 bases). The CDR3 length is 14 residues. Germline V gene lookup returns CDR1 DFQATT and CDR2 SNEGSKA (reference sequence). Trimming took 5 bases from V and 5 from J, leaving 18 bases between them. In DNA, the CDR3 is TGCAGTGCTGGGCAGGGGCGCTTTCAGGAGACCCAGTACTTC. This encodes CSAGQGRFQETQYF.

This clonotype was observed a few times. The gene calls are TRBV7-6 and TRBJ1-4, with D possibly matching TRBD1 (6 bases). V dropped 5 bases and J dropped 4 bases, with 14 bases sitting between them. The CDR3 totals 15 residues. Per germline, CDR1 SGHVS and CDR2 FNYEAQ. DNA of the CDR3: TGTGCCAGCAGCCAGGGGCCAGCAGTTAATGAAAAACTGTTTTTT. Translation: CASSQGPAVNEKLFF.

The chain links TRBV20-1 to TRBJ2-7; either TRBD1 or TRBD2 may fit D (5 bases each). Trimming shortened V by 5 bases and J by 0 bases, and 17 bases separated the two germline ends. The CDR3 loop spans 15 amino acids. The germline CDR1 and CDR2 sequences are DFQATT and SNEGSKA (reference sequence). CDR3 amino acids: CSASPWGSSSYEQYF. CDR3 DNA: TGCAGTGCTTCCCCCTGGGGGAGTAGCTCCTACGAGCAGTACTTC.

This clonotype was observed a handful of times. This chain uses TRBV5-1 with TRBJ2-6, with D possibly matching TRBD1 (5 bases). The V end was cut by 4 bases, the J end by 0 bases, with 11 bases between. Germline V lookup: CDR1 SGHRS, CDR2 YFSETQ. The CDR3 length is 16 residues. The CDR3 bases are TGCGCCAGCAGCGAACGTGACAGCTCTGGGGCCAACGTCCTGACTTTC. Its translation is CASSERDSSGANVLTF.

The V call is TRBV15, the J call TRBJ2-6; D gene unclear. This CDR3 is built from 16 residues. Trimming stripped 4 bases from V and 4 bases from J, with 14 bases between. CDR1 and CDR2 from the germline V gene are LNHNV and YYDKDF (reference sequence). The CDR3 region has the DNA TGTGCCACCAGCAATTTTCTCCGTAAAGGGGCCAACGTCCTGACTTTC. Residues: CATSNFLRKGANVLTF. The full variable domain, with the rest looked up from reference TRBV15 and TRBJ2-6, is DAMVIQNPRYQVTQFGKPVTLSCSQTLNHNVMYWYQQKSSQAPKLLFHYYDKDFNNEADTPDNFQSRRPNTSFCFLDIRSPGLGDTAMYLCATSNFLRKGANVLTFGAGSRLTVL.